The present entry profiles one T cell receptor (beta chain) with its context. Antigen: not known. These data are taken from a study of cytomegalovirus exposure and HLA in healthy donors. General study findings and limits: The majority of TCR sequences were rare, yet some public TCRs appeared in many donors.

In germline, CDR1 is MNHEY, CDR2 SVGAGI. Unmatched junction bases numbered 5, after V lost 0 bases and J lost 4 bases. The CDR3 length is 15 residues. PCR was performed using 60 Vbeta and 13 Jbeta primers. Profiling relied on immunoSEQ multiplex PCR, and the TCRdb table lists in-frame clones only, not all of them. The sample contains 95,000 to 100,000 clones, under 80% of which appear only once. The sequence derives from a male donor in good health and CMV-seronegative. The rearrangement joins TRBV6-5 to TRBJ2-7; 8 bases match TRBD2. Sequencing used PBMCs. CDR3 sequence reads: CASSYSRGDGYEQYF. CDR3 in DNA: TGTGCCAGCAGTTACTCGCGGGGGGACGGTTACGAGCAGTACTTC.